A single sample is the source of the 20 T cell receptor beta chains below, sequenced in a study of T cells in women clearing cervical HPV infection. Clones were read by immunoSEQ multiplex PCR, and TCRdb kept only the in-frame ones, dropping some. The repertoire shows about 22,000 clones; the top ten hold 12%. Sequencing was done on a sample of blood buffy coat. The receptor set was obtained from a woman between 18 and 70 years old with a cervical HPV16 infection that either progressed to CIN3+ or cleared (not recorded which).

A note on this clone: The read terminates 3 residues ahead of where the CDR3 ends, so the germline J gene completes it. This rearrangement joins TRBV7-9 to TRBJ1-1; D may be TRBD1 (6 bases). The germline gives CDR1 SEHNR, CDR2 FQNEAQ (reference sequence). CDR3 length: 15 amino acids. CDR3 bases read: TGTGCCAGCAGCTTAGGTCAGGGGATCACCTACGAG. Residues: CASSLGQGITYE. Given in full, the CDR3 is CASSLGQGITYEAFF.

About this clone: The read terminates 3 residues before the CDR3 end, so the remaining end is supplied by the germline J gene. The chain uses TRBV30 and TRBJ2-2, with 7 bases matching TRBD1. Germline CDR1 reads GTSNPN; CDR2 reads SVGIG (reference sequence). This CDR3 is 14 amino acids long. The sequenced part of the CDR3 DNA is TGTGCCTGGAACCCGGGACAGACGAATTCACCG. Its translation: CAWNPGQTNSP. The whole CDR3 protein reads CAWNPGQTNSPLFF.

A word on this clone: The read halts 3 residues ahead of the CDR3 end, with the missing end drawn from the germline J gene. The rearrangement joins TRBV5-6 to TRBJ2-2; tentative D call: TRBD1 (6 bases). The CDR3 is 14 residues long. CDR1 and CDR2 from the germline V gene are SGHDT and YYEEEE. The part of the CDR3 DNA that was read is TGTGCCAGCAGCGCACAGGGATGGACATCACCG. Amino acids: CASSAQGWTSP. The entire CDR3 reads CASSAQGWTSPLFF.

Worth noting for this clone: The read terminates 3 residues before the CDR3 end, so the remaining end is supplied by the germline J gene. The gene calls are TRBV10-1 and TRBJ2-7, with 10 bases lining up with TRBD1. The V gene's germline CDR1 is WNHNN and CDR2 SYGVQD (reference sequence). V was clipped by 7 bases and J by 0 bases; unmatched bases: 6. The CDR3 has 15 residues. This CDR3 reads CASIWTGGTSYEQYF. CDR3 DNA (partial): TGCGCCAGCATCTGGACAGGGGGGACCTCCTACGAG.

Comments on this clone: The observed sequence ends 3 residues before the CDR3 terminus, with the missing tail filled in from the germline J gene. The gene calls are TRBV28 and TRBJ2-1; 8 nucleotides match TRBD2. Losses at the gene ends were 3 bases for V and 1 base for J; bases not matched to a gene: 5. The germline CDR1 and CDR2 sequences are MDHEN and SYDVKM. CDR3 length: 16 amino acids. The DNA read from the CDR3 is TGTGCCAGCAGTTTGGAAGCGGGAGCGTCCTACAATGAG. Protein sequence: CASSLEAGASYNE. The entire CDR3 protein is CASSLEAGASYNEQFF.

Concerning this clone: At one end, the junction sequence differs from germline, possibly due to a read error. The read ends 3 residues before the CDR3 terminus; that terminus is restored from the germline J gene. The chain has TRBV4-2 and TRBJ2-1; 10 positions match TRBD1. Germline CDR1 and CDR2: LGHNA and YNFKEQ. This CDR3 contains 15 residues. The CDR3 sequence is CASSQGQGVRDEQFF. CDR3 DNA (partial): TGCGCCAGCAGCCAAGGACAGGGGGTTAGGGATGAG.

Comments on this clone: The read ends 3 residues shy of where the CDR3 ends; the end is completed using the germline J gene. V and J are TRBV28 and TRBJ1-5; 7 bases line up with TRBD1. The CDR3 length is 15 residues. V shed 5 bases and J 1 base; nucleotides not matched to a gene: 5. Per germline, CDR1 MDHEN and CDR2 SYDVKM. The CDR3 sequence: CASSPRQGSNQPQHF. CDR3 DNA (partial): TGTGCCAGCAGTCCTCGACAGGGAAGCAATCAGCCC.

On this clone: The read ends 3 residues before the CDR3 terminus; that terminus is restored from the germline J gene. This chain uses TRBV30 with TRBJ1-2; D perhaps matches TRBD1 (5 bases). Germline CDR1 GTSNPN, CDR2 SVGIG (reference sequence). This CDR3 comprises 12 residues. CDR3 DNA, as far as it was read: TGTGCCTGGAGTGTAGACAGCTACGAC. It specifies CAWSVDSYD. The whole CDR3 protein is CAWSVDSYDYTF.

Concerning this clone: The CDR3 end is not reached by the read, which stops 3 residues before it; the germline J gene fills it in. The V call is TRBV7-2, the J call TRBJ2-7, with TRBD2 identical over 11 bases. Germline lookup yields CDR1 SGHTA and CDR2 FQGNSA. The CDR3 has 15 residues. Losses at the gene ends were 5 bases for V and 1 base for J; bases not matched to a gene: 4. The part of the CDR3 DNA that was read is TGTGCCAGCAGCCGCACTAGCGGGGGTTCCTACGAG. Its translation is CASSRTSGGSYE. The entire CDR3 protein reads CASSRTSGGSYEQYF.

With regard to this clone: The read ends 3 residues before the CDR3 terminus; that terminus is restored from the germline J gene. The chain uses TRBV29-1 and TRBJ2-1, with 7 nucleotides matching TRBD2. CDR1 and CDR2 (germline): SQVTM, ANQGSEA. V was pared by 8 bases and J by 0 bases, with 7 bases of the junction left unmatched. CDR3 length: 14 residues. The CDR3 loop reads CSPAGVGSYNEQFF. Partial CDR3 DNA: TGCAGCCCTGCGGGGGTCGGCTCCTACAATGAG.

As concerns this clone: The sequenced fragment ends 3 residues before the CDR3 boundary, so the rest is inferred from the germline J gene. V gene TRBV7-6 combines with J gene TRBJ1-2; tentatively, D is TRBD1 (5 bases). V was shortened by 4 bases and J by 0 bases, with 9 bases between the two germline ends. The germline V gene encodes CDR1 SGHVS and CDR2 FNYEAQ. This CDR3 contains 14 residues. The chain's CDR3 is CASSSTTANYGYTF. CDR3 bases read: TGTGCCAGCAGCTCCACGACAGCTAACTATGGC.

The chain's CDR3 is CAWSVRDRGGEQFF. CDR3 bases read: TGTGCCTGGAGTGTACGTGACAGGGGGGGTGAG. The chain has TRBV30 and TRBJ2-1, with 9 bases fitting TRBD1. Read data end 3 residues before the CDR3 end; the end is taken from the germline J gene. CDR1 is GTSNPN, CDR2 SVGIG, per germline (reference sequence). The CDR3 consists of 14 residues. Losses at the gene ends were 0 bases for V and 9 bases for J; bases not matched to a gene: 6.

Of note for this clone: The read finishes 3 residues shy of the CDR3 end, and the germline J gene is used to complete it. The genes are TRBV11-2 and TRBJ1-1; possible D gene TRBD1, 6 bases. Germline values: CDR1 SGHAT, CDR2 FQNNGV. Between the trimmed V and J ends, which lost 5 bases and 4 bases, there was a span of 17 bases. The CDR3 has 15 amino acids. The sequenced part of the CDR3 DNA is TGTGCCAGCAGCGCTACAGGGTTCGTGGGCACTGAA. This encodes CASSATGFVGTE. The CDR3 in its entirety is CASSATGFVGTEAFF. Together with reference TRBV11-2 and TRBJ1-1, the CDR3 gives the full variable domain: EAGVAQSPRYKIIEKRQSVAFWCNPISGHATLYWYQQILGQGPKLLIQFQNNGVVDDSQLPKDRFSAERLKGVDSTLKIQPAKLEDSAVYLCASSATGFVGTEAFFGQGTRLTVV.

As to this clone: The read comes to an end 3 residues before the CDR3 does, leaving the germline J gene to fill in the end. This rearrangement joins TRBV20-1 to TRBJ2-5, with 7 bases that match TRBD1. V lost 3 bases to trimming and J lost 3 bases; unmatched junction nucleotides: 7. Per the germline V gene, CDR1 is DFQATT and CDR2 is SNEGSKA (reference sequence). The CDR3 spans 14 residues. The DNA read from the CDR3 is TGCAGTGCTAGCGAGGGGGCATTAGAAGAGACC. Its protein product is CSASEGALEET. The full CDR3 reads CSASEGALEETQYF.

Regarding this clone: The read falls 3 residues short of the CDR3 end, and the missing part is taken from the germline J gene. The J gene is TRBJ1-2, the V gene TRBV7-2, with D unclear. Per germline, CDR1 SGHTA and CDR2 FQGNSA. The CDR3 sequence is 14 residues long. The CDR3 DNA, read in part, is TGTGCCAGCAGCTTAAGCGTCTCGACCTACGAC. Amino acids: CASSLSVSTYD. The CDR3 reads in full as CASSLSVSTYDYTF.

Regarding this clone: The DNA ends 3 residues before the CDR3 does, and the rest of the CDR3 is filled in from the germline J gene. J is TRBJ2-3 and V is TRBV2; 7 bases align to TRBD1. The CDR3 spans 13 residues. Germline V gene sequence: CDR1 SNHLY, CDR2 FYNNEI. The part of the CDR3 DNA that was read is TGTGCCAGCAGTGGGGACAGCCAAGAGACG. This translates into CASSGDSQET. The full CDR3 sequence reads CASSGDSQETQYF.

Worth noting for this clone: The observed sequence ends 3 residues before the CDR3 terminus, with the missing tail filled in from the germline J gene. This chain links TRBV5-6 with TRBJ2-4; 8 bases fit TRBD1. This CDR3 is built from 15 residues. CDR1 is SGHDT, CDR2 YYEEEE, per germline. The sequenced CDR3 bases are TGTGCCAGCAGCCGAAGCCCAGGACAGGGAAATGGT. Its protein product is CASSRSPGQGNG. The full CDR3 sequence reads CASSRSPGQGNGQYF.

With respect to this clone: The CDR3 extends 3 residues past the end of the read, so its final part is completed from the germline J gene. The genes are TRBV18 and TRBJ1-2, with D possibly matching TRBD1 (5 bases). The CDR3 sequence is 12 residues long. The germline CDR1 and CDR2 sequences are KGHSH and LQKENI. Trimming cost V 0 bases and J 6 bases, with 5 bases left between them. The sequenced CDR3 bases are TGTGCCAGCTCACCACCGACAGATGGC. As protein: CASSPPTDG. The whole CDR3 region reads CASSPPTDGYTF. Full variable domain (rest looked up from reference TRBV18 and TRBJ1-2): NAGVMQNPRHLVRRRGQEARLRCSPMKGHSHVYWYRQLPEEGLKFMVYLQKENIIDESGMPKERFSAEFPKEGPSILRIQQVVRGDSAAYFCASSPPTDGYTFGSGTRLTVV.

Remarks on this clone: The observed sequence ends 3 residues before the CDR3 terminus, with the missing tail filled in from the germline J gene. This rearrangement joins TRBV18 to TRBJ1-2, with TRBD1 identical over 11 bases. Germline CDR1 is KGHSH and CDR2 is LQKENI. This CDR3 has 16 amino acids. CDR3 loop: CASSPPGQGAFYDYTF. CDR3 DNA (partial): TGTGCCAGCTCACCACCAGGACAGGGGGCGTTTTACGAC.

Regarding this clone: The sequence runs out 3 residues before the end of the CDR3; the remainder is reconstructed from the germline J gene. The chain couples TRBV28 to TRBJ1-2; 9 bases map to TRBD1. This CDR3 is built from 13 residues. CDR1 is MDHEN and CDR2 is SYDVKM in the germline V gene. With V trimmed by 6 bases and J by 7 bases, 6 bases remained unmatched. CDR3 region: CASSPGTGLGYTF. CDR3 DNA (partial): TGTGCCAGCAGCCCCGGGACAGGGCTTGGC.